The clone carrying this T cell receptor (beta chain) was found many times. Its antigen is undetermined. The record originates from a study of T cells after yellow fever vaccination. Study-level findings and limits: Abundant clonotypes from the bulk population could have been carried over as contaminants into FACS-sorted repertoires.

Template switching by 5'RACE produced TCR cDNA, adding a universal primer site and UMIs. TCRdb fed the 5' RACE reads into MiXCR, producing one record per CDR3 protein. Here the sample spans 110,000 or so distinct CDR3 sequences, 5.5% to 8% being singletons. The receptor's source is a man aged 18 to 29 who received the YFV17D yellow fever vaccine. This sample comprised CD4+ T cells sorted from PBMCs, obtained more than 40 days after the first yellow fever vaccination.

Here the CDR3 DNA reads TGTGCCAGTAGTAAACCCGGACAGGGGATATCCTACGAGCAGTACTTC. Amino acid sequence: CASSKPGQGISYEQYF. The rearrangement uses TRBV19 and TRBJ2-7, with 9 bases fitting TRBD1. The CDR3 has 16 residues. J was trimmed by 1 base and V by 4 bases; bases with no gene match: 8. From germline, CDR1 is LNHDA and CDR2 SQIVND (reference sequence). Full variable domain (rest looked up from reference TRBV19 and TRBJ2-7): DGGITQSPKYLFRKEGQNVTLSCEQNLNHDAMYWYRQDPGQGLRLIYYSQIVNDFQKGDIAEGYSVSREKKESFPLTVTSAQKNPTAFYLCASSKPGQGISYEQYFGPGTRLTVT.